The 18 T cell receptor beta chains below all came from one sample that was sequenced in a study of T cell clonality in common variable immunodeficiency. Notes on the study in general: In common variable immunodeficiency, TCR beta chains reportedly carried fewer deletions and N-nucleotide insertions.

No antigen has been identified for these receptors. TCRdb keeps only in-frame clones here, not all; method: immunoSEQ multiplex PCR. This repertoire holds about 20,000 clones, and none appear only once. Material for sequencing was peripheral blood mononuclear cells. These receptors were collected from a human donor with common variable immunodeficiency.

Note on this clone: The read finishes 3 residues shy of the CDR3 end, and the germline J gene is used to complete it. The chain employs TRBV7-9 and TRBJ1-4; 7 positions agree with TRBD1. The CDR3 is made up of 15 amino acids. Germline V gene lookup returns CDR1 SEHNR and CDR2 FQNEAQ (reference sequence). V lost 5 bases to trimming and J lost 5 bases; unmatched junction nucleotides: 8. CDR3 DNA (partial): TGTGCCAGCAGCGTGGGACAGTTGTACAATGAAAAA. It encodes CASSVGQLYNEK. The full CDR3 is CASSVGQLYNEKLFF.

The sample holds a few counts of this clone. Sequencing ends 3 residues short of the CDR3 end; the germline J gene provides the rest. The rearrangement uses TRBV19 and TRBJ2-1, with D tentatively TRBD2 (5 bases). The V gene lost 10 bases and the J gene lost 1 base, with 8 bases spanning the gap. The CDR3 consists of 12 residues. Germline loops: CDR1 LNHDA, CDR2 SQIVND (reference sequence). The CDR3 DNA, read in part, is TGTGCCACCGGACTTTCCTACAATGAG. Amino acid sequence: CATGLSYNE. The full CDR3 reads CATGLSYNEQFF.

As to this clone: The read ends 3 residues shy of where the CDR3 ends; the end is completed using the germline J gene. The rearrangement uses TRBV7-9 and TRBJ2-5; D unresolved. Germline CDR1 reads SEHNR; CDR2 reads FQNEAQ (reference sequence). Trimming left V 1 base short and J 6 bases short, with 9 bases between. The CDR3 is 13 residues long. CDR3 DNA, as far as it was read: TGTGCCAGCAGCTTAGAAGGCCGTCAGACC. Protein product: CASSLEGRQT. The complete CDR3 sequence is CASSLEGRQTQYF.

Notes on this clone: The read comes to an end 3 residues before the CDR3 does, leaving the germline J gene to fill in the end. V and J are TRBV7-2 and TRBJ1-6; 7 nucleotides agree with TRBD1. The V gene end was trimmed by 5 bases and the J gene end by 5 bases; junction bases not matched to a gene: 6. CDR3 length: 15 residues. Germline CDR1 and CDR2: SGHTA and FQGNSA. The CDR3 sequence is CASSIGTVNNSPLHF. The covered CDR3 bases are TGTGCCAGCAGCATCGGGACAGTTAATAATTCACCC.

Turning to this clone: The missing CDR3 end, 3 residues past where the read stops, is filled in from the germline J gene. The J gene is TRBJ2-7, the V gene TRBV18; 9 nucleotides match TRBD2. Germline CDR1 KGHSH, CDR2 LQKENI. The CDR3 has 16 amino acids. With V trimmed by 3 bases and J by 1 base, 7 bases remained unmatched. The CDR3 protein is CASSPTTSGFSYEQYF. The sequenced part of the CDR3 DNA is TGTGCCAGCTCACCCACTACTAGCGGGTTTTCCTACGAG.

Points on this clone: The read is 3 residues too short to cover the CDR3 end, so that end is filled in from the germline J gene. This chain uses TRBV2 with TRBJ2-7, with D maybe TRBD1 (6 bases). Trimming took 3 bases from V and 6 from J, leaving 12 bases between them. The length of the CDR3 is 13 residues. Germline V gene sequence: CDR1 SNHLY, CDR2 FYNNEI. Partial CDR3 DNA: TGTGCCAGCAGTGACCTAGGGGGTCGCGAG. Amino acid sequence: CASSDLGGRE. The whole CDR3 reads CASSDLGGREQYF.

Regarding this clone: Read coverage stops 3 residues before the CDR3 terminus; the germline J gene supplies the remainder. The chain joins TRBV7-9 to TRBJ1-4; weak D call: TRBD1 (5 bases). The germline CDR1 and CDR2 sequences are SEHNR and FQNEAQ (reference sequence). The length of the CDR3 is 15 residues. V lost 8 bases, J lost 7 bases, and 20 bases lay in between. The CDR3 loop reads CASGGTVRGFEKLFF. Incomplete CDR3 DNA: TGTGCCAGCGGGGGGACGGTGCGGGGTTTTGAAAAA.

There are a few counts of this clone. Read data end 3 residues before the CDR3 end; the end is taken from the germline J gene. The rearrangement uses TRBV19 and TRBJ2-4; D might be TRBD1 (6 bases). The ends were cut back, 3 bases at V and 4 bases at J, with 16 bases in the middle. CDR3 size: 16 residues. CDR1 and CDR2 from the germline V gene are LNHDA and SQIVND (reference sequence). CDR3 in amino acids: CASSISGQLRKNIQYF. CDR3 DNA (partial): TGTGCCAGTAGTATCTCCGGACAGCTTAGGAAAAACATT.

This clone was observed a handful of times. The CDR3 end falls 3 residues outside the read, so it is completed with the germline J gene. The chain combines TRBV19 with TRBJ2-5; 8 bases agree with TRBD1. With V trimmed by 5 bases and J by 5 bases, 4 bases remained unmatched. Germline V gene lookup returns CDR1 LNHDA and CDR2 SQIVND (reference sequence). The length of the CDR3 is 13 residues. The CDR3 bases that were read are TGTGCCAGTAGTGCCAGGGGGCGGGAGACC. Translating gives CASSARGRET. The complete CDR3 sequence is CASSARGRETQYF.

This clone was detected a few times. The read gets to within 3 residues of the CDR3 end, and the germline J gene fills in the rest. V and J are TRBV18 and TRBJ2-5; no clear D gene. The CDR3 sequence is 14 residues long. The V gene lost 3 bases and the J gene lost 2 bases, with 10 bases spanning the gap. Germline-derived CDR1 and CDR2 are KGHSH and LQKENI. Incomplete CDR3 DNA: TGTGCCAGCTCACCGGATCTAGTACAAGAGACC. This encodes CASSPDLVQET. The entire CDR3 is CASSPDLVQETQYF.

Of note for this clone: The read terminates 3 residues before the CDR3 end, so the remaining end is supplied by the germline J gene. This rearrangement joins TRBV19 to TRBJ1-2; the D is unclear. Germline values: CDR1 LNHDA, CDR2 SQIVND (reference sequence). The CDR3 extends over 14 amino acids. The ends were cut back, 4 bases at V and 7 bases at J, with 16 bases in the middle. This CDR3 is CASSRLNGESGYTF. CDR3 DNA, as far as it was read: TGTGCCAGTAGTAGACTTAACGGGGAGAGTGGC.

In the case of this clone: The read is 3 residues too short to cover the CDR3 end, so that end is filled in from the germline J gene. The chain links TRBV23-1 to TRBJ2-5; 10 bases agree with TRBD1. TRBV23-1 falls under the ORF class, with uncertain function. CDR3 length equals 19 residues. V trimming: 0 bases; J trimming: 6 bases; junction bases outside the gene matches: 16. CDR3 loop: CASSQSDRPGQGLGKTQYF. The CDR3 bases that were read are TGCGCCAGCAGTCAATCGGATAGACCGGGACAGGGGCTTGGAAAGACC.

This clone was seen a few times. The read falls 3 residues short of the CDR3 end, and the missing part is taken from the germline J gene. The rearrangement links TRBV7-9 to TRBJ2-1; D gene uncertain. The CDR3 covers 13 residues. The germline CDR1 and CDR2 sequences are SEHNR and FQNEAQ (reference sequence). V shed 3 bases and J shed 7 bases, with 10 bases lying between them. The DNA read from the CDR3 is TGTGCCAGCAGCTTTCGCAGGTCGAATGAG. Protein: CASSFRRSNE. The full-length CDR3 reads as CASSFRRSNEQFF.

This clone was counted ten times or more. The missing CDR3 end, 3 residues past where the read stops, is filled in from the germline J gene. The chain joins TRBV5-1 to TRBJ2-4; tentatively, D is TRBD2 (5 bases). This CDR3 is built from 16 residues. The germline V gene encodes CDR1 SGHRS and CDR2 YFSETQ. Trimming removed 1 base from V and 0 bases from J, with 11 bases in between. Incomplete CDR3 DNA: TGCGCCAGCAGCTTGTACGAGGGTTTAGCCAAAAACATT. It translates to CASSLYEGLAKNI. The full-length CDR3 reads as CASSLYEGLAKNIQYF.

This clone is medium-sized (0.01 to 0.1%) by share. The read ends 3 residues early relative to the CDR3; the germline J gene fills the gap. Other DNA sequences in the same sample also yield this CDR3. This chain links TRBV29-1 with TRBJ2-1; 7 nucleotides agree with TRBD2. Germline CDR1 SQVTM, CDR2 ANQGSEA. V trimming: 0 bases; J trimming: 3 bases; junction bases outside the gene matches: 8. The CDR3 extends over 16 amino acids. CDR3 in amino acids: CSVEDRRGTNYNEQFF. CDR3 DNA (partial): TGCAGCGTTGAAGATAGGAGAGGGACTAACTACAATGAG.

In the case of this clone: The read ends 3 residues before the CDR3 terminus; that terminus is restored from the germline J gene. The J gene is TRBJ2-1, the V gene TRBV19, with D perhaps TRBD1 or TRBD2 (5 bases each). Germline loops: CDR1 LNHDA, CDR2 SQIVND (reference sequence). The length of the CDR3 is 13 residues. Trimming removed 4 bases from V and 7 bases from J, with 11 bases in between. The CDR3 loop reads CASSTGWENEQFF. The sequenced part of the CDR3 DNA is TGTGCCAGTAGTACAGGGTGGGAGAATGAG.

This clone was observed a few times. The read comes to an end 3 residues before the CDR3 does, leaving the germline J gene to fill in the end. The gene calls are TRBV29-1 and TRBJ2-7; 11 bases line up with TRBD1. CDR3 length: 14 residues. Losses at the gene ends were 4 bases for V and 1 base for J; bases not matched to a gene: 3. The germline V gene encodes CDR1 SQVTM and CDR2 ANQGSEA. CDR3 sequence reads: CSVGGQGVSYEQYF. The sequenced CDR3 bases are TGCAGCGTTGGGGGACAGGGGGTTTCCTACGAG.

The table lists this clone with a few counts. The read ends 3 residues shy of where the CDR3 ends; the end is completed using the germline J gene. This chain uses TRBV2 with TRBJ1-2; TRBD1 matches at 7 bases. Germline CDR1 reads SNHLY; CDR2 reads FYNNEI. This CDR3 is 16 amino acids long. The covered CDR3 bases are TGTGCCAGCAGTGACCCGCGGGTGTCAGGGGGGTACGGC. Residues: CASSDPRVSGGYG. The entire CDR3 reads CASSDPRVSGGYGYTF. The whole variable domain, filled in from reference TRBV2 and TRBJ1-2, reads EPEVTQTPSHQVTQMGQEVILRCVPISNHLYFYWYRQILGQKVEFLVSFYNNEISEKSEIFDDQFSVERPDGSNFTLKIRSTKLEDSAMYFCASSDPRVSGGYGYTFGSGTRLTVV.